This T cell receptor (beta chain) is from a study of shared clonotypes between healthy human individuals. In germline, CDR1 is SEHNR, CDR2 FQNEAQ (reference sequence). V lost 4 bases and J lost 2; bases outside the gene matches: 11. This CDR3 region has 17 residues. Using immunoSEQ multiplex PCR, the repertoire was profiled, and TCRdb retains in-frame clones only, with some absent. The repertoire includes around 2.5 million clones, over 85% of them detected once, and approximately 0.37% sits in the top ten. Source material: naive CD4+ T cells from PBMCs. Noted subset: CD45RA+ positively selected. The rearrangement joins TRBV7-9 to TRBJ2-7; TRBD2 agrees at 10 bases. This TCR was sampled from a man between 18 and 35 years old in good health. Some clones in this sample may be carry-over from other donors' samples. CDR3 sequence: CASSSRLAGALTYEQYF. The CDR3, as DNA: TGTGCCAGCAGCTCTAGACTAGCGGGCGCCTTAACCTACGAGCAGTACTTC. The complete variable domain, with remaining parts taken from reference TRBV7-9 and TRBJ2-7, reads DTGVSQNPRHKITKRGQNVTFRCDPISEHNRLYWYRQTLGQGPEFLTYFQNEAQLEKSRLLSDRFSAERPKGSFSTLEIQRTEQGDSAMYLCASSSRLAGALTYEQYFGPGTRLTVT.